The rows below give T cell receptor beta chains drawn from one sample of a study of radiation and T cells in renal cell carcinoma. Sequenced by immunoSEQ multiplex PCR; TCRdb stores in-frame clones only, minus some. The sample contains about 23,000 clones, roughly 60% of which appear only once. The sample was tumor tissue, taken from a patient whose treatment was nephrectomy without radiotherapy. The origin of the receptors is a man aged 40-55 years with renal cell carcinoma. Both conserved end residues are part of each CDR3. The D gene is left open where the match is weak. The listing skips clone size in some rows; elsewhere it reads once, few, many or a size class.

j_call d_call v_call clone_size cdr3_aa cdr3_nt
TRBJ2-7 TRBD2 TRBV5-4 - CASSLSGRNNEQYF TGTGCCAGCAGCTTGAGCGGGAGAAACAACGAGCAGTACTTC
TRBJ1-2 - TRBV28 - CASSLPGSPYGYTF TGTGCCAGCAGTTTACCGGGGTCACCTTATGGCTACACCTTC
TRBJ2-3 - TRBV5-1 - CASRQGVSQDTQYF TGCGCCAGCAGACAGGGAGTCTCCCAAGATACGCAGTATTTT
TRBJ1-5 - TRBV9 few CASGDDSRDQPQHF TGTGCCAGCGGGGACGACTCTAGGGATCAGCCCCAGCATTTT
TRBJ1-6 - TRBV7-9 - CASSQTGIYNSPLHF TGCGCCAGCAGCCAAACCGGGATATATAATTCACCCCTCCACTTT
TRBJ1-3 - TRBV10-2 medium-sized CASSEGSGNTIYF TGCGCCAGCAGTGAAGGTTCTGGAAACACCATATATTTT
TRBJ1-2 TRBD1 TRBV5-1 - CASSPGTAYGYTF TGCGCCAGCAGTCCCGGGACAGCCTATGGCTACACCTTC
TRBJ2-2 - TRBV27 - CASSSGQNTGELFF TGTGCCAGCAGTTCAGGACAGAACACCGGGGAGCTGTTTTTT
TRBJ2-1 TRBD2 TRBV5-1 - CASSRPSGSGDEQFF TGCGCCAGCAGCCGACCTAGCGGGAGTGGGGATGAGCAGTTCTTC
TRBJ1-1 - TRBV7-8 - CASSPPGGAFF TGTGCCAGCAGCCCGCCGGGGGGAGCTTTCTTT
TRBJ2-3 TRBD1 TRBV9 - CASSATGGVGTQYF TGTGCCAGCAGCGCAACAGGGGGCGTGGGTACGCAGTATTTT
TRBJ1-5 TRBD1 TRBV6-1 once CASSGLGTGFNQPQHF TGTGCCAGCAGTGGCCTCGGGACAGGATTCAATCAGCCCCAGCATTTT
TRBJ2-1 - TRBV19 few CASSIRVNEQFF TGTGCCAGTAGTATCCGAGTAAATGAGCAGTTCTTC
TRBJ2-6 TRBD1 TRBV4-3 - CASSPGQGSGANVLTF TGCGCCAGCAGCCCGGGACAGGGCTCTGGGGCCAACGTCCTGACTTTC
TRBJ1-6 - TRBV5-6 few CASSAGTPYNSPLHF TGTGCCAGCAGCGCAGGGACACCGTATAATTCACCCCTCCACTTT
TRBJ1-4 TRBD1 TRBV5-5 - CASSLKQGVTNEKLFF TGTGCCAGCAGCTTGAAACAGGGGGTTACTAATGAAAAACTGTTTTTT
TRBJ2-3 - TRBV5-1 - CASSFQIADPTDTQYF TGCGCCAGCAGCTTCCAAATAGCGGACCCCACAGATACGCAGTATTTT
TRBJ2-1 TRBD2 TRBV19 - CASSLGEGYNEQFF TGTGCCAGTAGTTTGGGGGAGGGGTACAATGAGCAGTTCTTC
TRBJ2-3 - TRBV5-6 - CASSSSGADTQYF TGTGCCAGCAGCTCATCGGGGGCAGATACGCAGTATTTT
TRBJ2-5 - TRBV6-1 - CASSEGGAGKETQYF TGTGCCAGCAGTGAGGGGGGGGCCGGAAAAGAGACCCAGTACTTC
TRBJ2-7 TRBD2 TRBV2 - CASLRGGSGYEQYF TGTGCCAGCCTCCGCGGCGGGAGCGGTTACGAGCAGTACTTC
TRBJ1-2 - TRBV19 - CASSQPGTPFLPYYGYTF TGTGCCAGTAGTCAACCCGGGACACCTTTCCTACCTTACTATGGCTACACCTTC
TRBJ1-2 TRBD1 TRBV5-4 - CASRSGTDYGYTF TGTGCCAGCAGGTCAGGGACAGACTATGGCTACACCTTC
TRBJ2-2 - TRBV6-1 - CASSGLGSGDPTGELFF TGTGCCAGCAGTGGTCTTGGATCGGGGGACCCCACCGGGGAGCTGTTTTTT
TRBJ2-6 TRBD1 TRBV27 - CASSRRQGGSGANVLTF TGTGCCAGCAGCAGGAGACAGGGCGGCTCTGGGGCCAACGTCCTGACTTTC
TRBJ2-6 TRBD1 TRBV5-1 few CASSNRGASGANVLTF TGCGCCAGCAGTAACAGGGGGGCCTCTGGGGCCAACGTCCTGACTTTC
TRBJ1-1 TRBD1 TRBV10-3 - CATAGGTNTEAFF TGTGCCACCGCAGGGGGCACCAACACTGAAGCTTTCTTT
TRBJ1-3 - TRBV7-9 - CASSIQGGGNTIYF TGTGCCAGCAGTATACAGGGTGGTGGAAACACCATATATTTT
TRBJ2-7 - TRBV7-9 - CASSRPGARAYEQYF TGTGCCAGCAGCCGCCCGGGGGCGAGGGCGTACGAGCAGTACTTC
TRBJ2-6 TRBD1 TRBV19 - CASRPDRGRAGANVLTF TGTGCCAGTAGACCGGACAGGGGGCGAGCTGGGGCCAACGTCCTGACTTTC
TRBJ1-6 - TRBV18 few CASSTPGSPLHF TGTGCCAGCTCAACCCCAGGGTCACCCCTCCACTTT
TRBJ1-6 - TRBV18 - CASSPRDRNSPLHF TGTGCCAGCTCACCAAGAGACAGGAATTCACCCCTCCACTTT
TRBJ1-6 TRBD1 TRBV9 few CASSPGQGKNSPLHF TGTGCCAGCAGCCCCGGACAGGGGAAAAATTCACCCCTCCACTTT
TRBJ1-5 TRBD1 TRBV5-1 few CASSLQGATEPQHF TGCGCCAGCAGCTTGCAGGGGGCAACGGAGCCCCAGCATTTT
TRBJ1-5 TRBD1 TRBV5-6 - CASSLAGTGRYQPQHF TGTGCCAGCAGCTTGGCAGGGACAGGGAGGTATCAGCCCCAGCATTTT
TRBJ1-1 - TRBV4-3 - CASSRARDVEAFF TGCGCCAGCAGCCGAGCACGGGATGTAGAAGCTTTCTTT
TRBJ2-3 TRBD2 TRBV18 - CASSPLAGRASTDTQYF TGTGCCAGCTCACCCTTAGCGGGGAGAGCTAGCACAGATACGCAGTATTTT
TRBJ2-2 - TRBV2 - CASSESKLGELFF TGTGCCAGCAGTGAGTCAAAACTCGGGGAGCTGTTTTTT
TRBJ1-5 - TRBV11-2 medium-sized CASSPRGGTSNQPQHF TGTGCCAGCAGCCCGCGGGGGGGGACTAGCAATCAGCCCCAGCATTTT
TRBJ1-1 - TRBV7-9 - CASSSGALNTEAFF TGTGCCAGCAGCTCAGGGGCCCTGAACACTGAAGCTTTCTTT
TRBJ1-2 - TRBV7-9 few CASSLAWGDYGYTF TGTGCCAGCAGCTTAGCGTGGGGAGACTATGGCTACACCTTC
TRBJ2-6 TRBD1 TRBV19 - CASRLQGKSGANVLTF TGTGCCAGTAGGCTACAGGGGAAATCTGGGGCCAACGTCCTGACTTTC
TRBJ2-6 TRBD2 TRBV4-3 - CASSQEDAGGSGANVLTF TGCGCCAGCAGCCAAGAAGATGCCGGGGGGTCTGGGGCCAACGTCCTGACTTTC
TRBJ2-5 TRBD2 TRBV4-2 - CASSQDLAGAETQYF TGTGCCAGCAGCCAAGACCTAGCGGGAGCAGAGACCCAGTACTTC
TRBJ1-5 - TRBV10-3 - CASSRSLPEDGQPQHF TGTGCCAGCAGTCGGTCCCTCCCAGAGGATGGACAGCCCCAGCATTTT
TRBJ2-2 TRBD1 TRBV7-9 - CASSANRDSLTANTGELFF TGTGCCAGCAGCGCCAATAGGGACAGTCTAACCGCGAACACCGGGGAGCTGTTTTTT
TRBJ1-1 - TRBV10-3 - CAISESTGGPNTEAFF TGTGCCATCAGTGAGTCGACCGGGGGCCCGAACACTGAAGCTTTCTTT
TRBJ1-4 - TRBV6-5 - CASSSTGYRGKLFF TGTGCCAGCAGTTCTACGGGGTATCGTGGAAAACTGTTTTTT
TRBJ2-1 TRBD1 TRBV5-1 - CASSSQGAGNNEQFF TGCGCCAGCAGCTCACAGGGGGCCGGTAACAATGAGCAGTTCTTC
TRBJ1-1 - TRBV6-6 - CASSYGEVRNTEAFF TGTGCCAGCAGTTATGGGGAGGTGAGAAACACTGAAGCTTTCTTT
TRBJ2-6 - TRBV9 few CASSYGSSGANVLTF TGTGCCAGCAGCTACGGGAGCTCTGGGGCCAACGTCCTGACTTTC
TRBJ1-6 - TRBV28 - CASSLLRDTPLHF TGTGCCAGCAGTTTATTACGGGATACACCCCTCCACTTT
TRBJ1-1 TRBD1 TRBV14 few CASSPGQFGMNTEAFF TGTGCCAGCAGCCCGGGACAGTTCGGCATGAACACTGAAGCTTTCTTT
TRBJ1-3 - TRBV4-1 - CASSPAGQAGNTIYF TGCGCCAGCAGCCCAGCTGGCCAGGCTGGAAACACCATATATTTT
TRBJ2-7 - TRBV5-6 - CASTSGGTLYEQYF TGTGCCAGTACATCAGGGGGGACGCTTTACGAGCAGTACTTC
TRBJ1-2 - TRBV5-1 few CASSPHSGDLYGYTF TGCGCCAGCAGCCCCCATTCAGGGGACCTCTATGGCTACACCTTC
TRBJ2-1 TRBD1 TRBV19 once CASSIGTGWDNEQFF TGTGCCAGTAGTATTGGGACAGGGTGGGACAATGAGCAGTTCTTC
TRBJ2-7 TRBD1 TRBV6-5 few CASRTGQAALEQYF TGTGCCAGCAGAACGGGACAGGCCGCTCTCGAGCAGTACTTC
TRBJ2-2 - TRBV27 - CAARPGHSNTGELFF TGTGCCGCCCGCCCGGGACACTCGAACACCGGGGAGCTGTTTTTT
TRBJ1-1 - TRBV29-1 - CSVEDPREVGTEAFF TGCAGCGTTGAAGACCCCCGGGAGGTAGGCACTGAAGCTTTCTTT